Each of the 29 T cell receptor beta chains below was sequenced from the same sample in a study of cytomegalovirus exposure and HLA in healthy donors. Profiling relied on immunoSEQ multiplex PCR, and the TCRdb table lists in-frame clones only, not all of them. The sample has about 190,000 clones; approximately 88% are singletons. Sequencing was performed on PBMCs. All receptors come from a man between 18 and 29 years old in good health and CMV-seropositive.

This clone appeared a few times. The rearrangement joins TRBV19 to TRBJ1-1, with D possibly TRBD1 on 6 matching bases. CDR3 length: 13 residues. Germline loops: CDR1 LNHDA, CDR2 SQIVND (reference sequence). Trimming removed 4 bases at V and 1 base at J, with 7 bases between. This CDR3 reads CASSRGQNTEAFF. CDR3 sequence (DNA): TGTGCCAGTAGTAGGGGACAGAACACTGAAGCTTTCTTT.

The rearrangement uses TRBV30 and TRBJ1-2; 7 bases fit TRBD1. Trimming at V came to 0 bases and at J to 8 bases, leaving 9 bases not matched to a gene. The CDR3 is 14 amino acids. Germline values: CDR1 GTSNPN, CDR2 SVGIG (reference sequence). CDR3 DNA sequence: TGTGCCTGGAGTGTAAGGGGGCAATTGAAGGGCTACACCTTC. Protein sequence: CAWSVRGQLKGYTF.

CDR3 bases: TGTGCCAGCAGTTTACCGGGACAGAGCAATGAAAAACTGTTTTTT. As protein: CASSLPGQSNEKLFF. The chain combines TRBV28 with TRBJ1-4; 7 bases are shared with TRBD1. CDR1 and CDR2 from the germline V gene are MDHEN and SYDVKM. Unmatched junction bases numbered 5, after V lost 2 bases and J lost 5 bases. The CDR3 extends over 15 amino acids. Based on the CDR3 plus reference TRBV28 and TRBJ1-4, the full variable domain is DVKVTQSSRYLVKRTGEKVFLECVQDMDHENMFWYRQDPGLGLRLIYFSYDVKMKEKGDIPEGYSVSREKKERFSLILESASTNQTSMYLCASSLPGQSNEKLFFGSGTQLSVL.

This chain links TRBV7-2 with TRBJ2-7; D is unclear. V dropped 10 bases and J dropped 3 bases, with 16 bases sitting between them. The CDR3 loop spans 13 amino acids. The germline CDR1 and CDR2 sequences are SGHTA and FQGNSA. This CDR3 reads CATGLSPIYEQYF. In DNA form, the CDR3 reads TGTGCCACCGGTCTATCCCCTATCTACGAGCAGTACTTC.

The gene calls are TRBV5-1 and TRBJ2-1; 7 positions agree with TRBD1. The CDR3 loop spans 15 amino acids. The junction had 16 bases not matched to a gene; V was cut back by 7 bases and J by 9 bases. Germline values: CDR1 SGHRS, CDR2 YFSETQ. The CDR3 protein is CASAARDSGSGEQFF. DNA of the CDR3: TGCGCCAGCGCTGCACGGGACAGTGGATCCGGTGAGCAGTTCTTC.

V gene TRBV21-1 combines with J gene TRBJ1-2; the DNA was not used to check the table's D call, TRBD1. TRBV21-1 is recorded as a pseudogene. This CDR3 region has 15 residues. The CDR3 sequence is CASPRAGGPNYGYTF. CDR3 nucleotide sequence: TGTGCCAGCCCCAGGGCAGGGGGCCCTAACTATGGCTACACCTTC.

This clone was counted once. The rearrangement uses TRBV4-3 and TRBJ2-5; D is perhaps TRBD2 (5 bases). The ends were cut back, 0 bases at V and 1 base at J, with 15 bases in the middle. There are 17 residues in the CDR3. The germline V gene encodes CDR1 LGHNA and CDR2 YSLEER. This chain's CDR3 is CASSQDLASFSQETQYF. The DNA for the CDR3 is TGCGCCAGCAGCCAAGATCTCGCTAGCTTCTCCCAAGAGACCCAGTACTTC.

This clone has only one observation. The CDR3 sequence is CAWSVDNLSYEQYF. The CDR3, as DNA: TGTGCCTGGAGTGTAGACAACTTATCCTACGAGCAGTACTTC. This sequence joins TRBV30 and TRBJ2-7; D gene uncertain. The ends were cut back, 0 bases at V and 1 base at J, with 10 bases in the middle. The CDR3 runs 14 residues. The germline V gene has CDR1 GTSNPN and CDR2 SVGIG (reference sequence). Full variable domain (missing parts from reference TRBV30 and TRBJ2-7): SQTIHQWPATLVQPVGSPLSLECTVEGTSNPNLYWYRQAAGRGLQLLFYSVGIGQISSEVPQNLSASRPQDRQFILSSKKLLLSDSGFYLCAWSVDNLSYEQYFGPGTRLTVT.

A few counts support this clone. This chain joins TRBV4-2 and TRBJ1-1; tentative D call: TRBD1 (6 bases). V shed 0 bases and J shed 11 bases, with 13 bases lying between them. The V gene's germline CDR1 is LGHNA and CDR2 YNFKEQ. The CDR3 spans 13 residues. For the CDR3, the DNA is TGTGCCAGCAGCCAAGATCGAACAGGGACCGCTTTCTTT. Translated: CASSQDRTGTAFF.

This clone appeared a few times. V gene TRBV6-5 combines with J gene TRBJ2-1; no clear D gene. Germline assignment: CDR1 MNHEY and CDR2 SVGAGI. The V end was cut by 0 bases, the J end by 4 bases, with 7 bases between. The CDR3 contains 14 residues. CDR3 nucleotide sequence: TGTGCCAGCAGTTACTCGAGAGGTTACAATGAGCAGTTCTTC. Translation gives CASSYSRGYNEQFF.

This clone was recorded once. The gene calls are TRBV5-6 and TRBJ1-1, with 9 positions matching TRBD1. The CDR3 is 15 residues long. V shed 0 bases, J shed 5 bases, and the junction held 5 bases outside the gene matches. Germline-derived CDR1 and CDR2 are SGHDT and YYEEEE. CDR3 in amino acids: CASSLEGQGWTEAFF. The CDR3 nucleotides are TGTGCCAGCAGCTTGGAGGGACAGGGATGGACTGAAGCTTTCTTT.

This chain links TRBV28 with TRBJ2-3, with D unresolved. Trimming cost V 2 bases and J 0 bases, with 15 bases left between them. The CDR3 consists of 17 residues. Germline V gene lookup returns CDR1 MDHEN and CDR2 SYDVKM. The CDR3 bases are TGTGCCAGCAGTTTAAATGTGGGCCTACTTAGCACAGATACGCAGTATTTT. As protein: CASSLNVGLLSTDTQYF.

The V gene is TRBV28, the J gene TRBJ2-7; perhaps TRBD1 as D (6 bases). V lost 2 bases, J lost 2 bases, and 16 bases lay in between. The length of the CDR3 is 16 residues. In germline, CDR1 is MDHEN, CDR2 SYDVKM. The CDR3 coding sequence is TGTGCCAGCAGTTTAGGAGCGATTGGACAGACCTACGAGCAGTACTTC. This codes for CASSLGAIGQTYEQYF.

J is TRBJ2-1 and V is TRBV4-2; the match to TRBD2 covers 8 bases. With 3 bases clipped from V and 4 bases from J, the junction kept 5 bases outside the gene matches. Germline V gene sequence: CDR1 LGHNA, CDR2 YNFKEQ. This CDR3 is built from 15 residues. The CDR3 DNA reads as TGTGCCAGCAGCCAGGGACTAGAGGCGTACAATGAGCAGTTCTTC. It yields the protein CASSQGLEAYNEQFF.

In nucleotides, the CDR3 is TGTGCCAGTACCGACAGGGGAGGGTATGGCTACACCTTC. Amino acid sequence: CASTDRGGYGYTF. The chain couples TRBV19 to TRBJ1-2; TRBD1 agrees at 8 bases. Germline V lookup: CDR1 LNHDA, CDR2 SQIVND (reference sequence). The CDR3 loop spans 13 amino acids. After removal of 7 bases from V and 5 bases from J, the junction contained 6 bases not matched to a gene.

The V and J genes are TRBV5-1 and TRBJ2-3; maybe TRBD1 (6 bases). This CDR3 has 14 amino acids. Trimming left V 5 bases short and J 5 bases short, with 15 bases between. Germline assignment: CDR1 SGHRS and CDR2 YFSETQ. CDR3 nucleotides: TGCGCCAGCAGGGCACAGGGATCCATAGATACGCAGTATTTT. Translation: CASRAQGSIDTQYF.

This chain joins TRBV14 and TRBJ1-1; D call uncertain. V was clipped by 4 bases and J by 3 bases, with 15 bases between them. This CDR3 has 15 amino acids. The germline gives CDR1 SGHDN, CDR2 FVKESK. The CDR3 reads CASSLGPLAYTEAFF. For the CDR3, the DNA is TGTGCCAGCAGCCTTGGGCCTCTCGCGTACACTGAAGCTTTCTTT.

This clone was seen only once. The CDR3 is CASSLVGGYGYTF. The CDR3, as DNA: TGTGCCAGCAGTTTAGTAGGGGGTTATGGCTACACCTTC. V and J are TRBV27 and TRBJ1-2; D perhaps matches TRBD1 (6 bases). Germline V gene sequence: CDR1 MNHEY, CDR2 SMNVEV (reference sequence). The CDR3 is 13 amino acids. V lost 2 bases and J 5 bases, leaving 9 bases between the germline ends.

This clone was seen only once. This chain links TRBV4-2 with TRBJ2-7, with 7 bases matching TRBD1. Trimming cost V 0 bases and J 7 bases; bases outside gene matches: 9. CDR3 length: 15 residues. CDR1 and CDR2 (germline): LGHNA, YNFKEQ. The CDR3 protein is CASSQEKTGVWEQYF. For the CDR3, the DNA is TGTGCCAGCAGCCAAGAGAAAACAGGGGTTTGGGAGCAGTACTTC.

This chain links TRBV4-3 with TRBJ1-2; the D gene is possibly TRBD1 (5 bases). Germline V gene sequence: CDR1 LGHNA, CDR2 YSLEER. V was cut by 0 bases and J by 4 bases, with 30 bases left in between. The CDR3 contains 21 residues. The CDR3 spells CASSQDYGVTDGRDFFYGYTF. The CDR3 DNA reads TGCGCCAGCAGCCAAGATTATGGGGTCACAGATGGCAGGGATTTCTTCTATGGCTACACCTTC.

V gene TRBV11-2 combines with J gene TRBJ1-4; D ambiguous. The V end was cut by 4 bases, the J end by 0 bases, with 6 bases between. Germline values: CDR1 SGHAT, CDR2 FQNNGV. The CDR3 covers 14 residues. The CDR3 here is CASSSISTNEKLFF. The CDR3 nucleotides are TGTGCCAGCAGCTCAATTTCAACTAATGAAAAACTGTTTTTT.

The CDR3 spells CASSAKDRENQETQYF. The CDR3 nucleotides are TGTGCCAGCAGCGCTAAGGACAGGGAAAACCAAGAGACCCAGTACTTC. The chain couples TRBV9 to TRBJ2-5; 8 nucleotides match TRBD1. The CDR3 is made up of 16 amino acids. Germline CDR1 SGDLS, CDR2 YYNGEE. Trimming took 3 bases from V and 0 from J; bases not matched to a gene: 7.

The chain joins TRBV4-2 to TRBJ2-7; D perhaps matches TRBD1 (6 bases). Trimming cost V 1 base and J 5 bases, with 9 bases left between them. The length of the CDR3 is 13 residues. CDR1 and CDR2 from the germline V gene are LGHNA and YNFKEQ. The CDR3 DNA follows: TGTGCCAGCAGCCAAGTTACAGGGAACGAGCAGTACTTC. Its protein product is CASSQVTGNEQYF.

V and J are TRBV11-2 and TRBJ1-1, with D perhaps TRBD1 (6 bases). This CDR3 is 18 amino acids long. V shed 5 bases and J shed 1 base, with 23 bases lying between them. The germline V gene has CDR1 SGHAT and CDR2 FQNNGV. The CDR3 sequence: CASSPRLGQGIRNTEAFF. CDR3 nucleotide sequence: TGTGCCAGCAGCCCCCGGCTGGGACAAGGAATAAGGAACACTGAAGCTTTCTTT.

The DNA of the CDR3 is TGTGCCAGCAGTTTAGTGACTACCTTCGAGCAGTACTTC. This codes for CASSLVTTFEQYF. The rearrangement joins TRBV28 to TRBJ2-7; a weak D match, TRBD2 (5 bases). The V and J ends lost 2 bases and 6 bases respectively, with 11 bases between them. The CDR3 totals 13 residues. CDR1 MDHEN and CDR2 SYDVKM come from the germline V gene.

The chain combines TRBV13 with TRBJ2-7; 12 bases agree with TRBD2. The CDR3 loop spans 18 amino acids. The germline gives CDR1 PRHDT, CDR2 FYEKMQ (reference sequence). V dropped 2 bases and J dropped 1; count of bases not matched to a gene: 9. The chain's CDR3 is CASSLLTGLAGWSYEQYF. CDR3 in DNA: TGTGCCAGCAGCTTACTAACCGGACTAGCGGGATGGTCCTACGAGCAGTACTTC.

This chain uses TRBV7-2 with TRBJ1-3, with D unresolved. The length of the CDR3 is 12 residues. CDR1 is SGHTA and CDR2 is FQGNSA in the germline V gene. V lost 4 bases and J 4 bases, leaving 5 bases between the germline ends. CDR3 coding DNA: TGTGCCAGCAGCTCTAAGGGAAACACCATATATTTT. This sequence encodes CASSSKGNTIYF.

The CDR3 region is CASSSGTGVVNEQFF. The CDR3 nucleotides read TGTGCCAGCAGCTCCGGGACAGGGGTGGTCAATGAGCAGTTCTTC. This chain links TRBV28 with TRBJ2-1; 10 bases fit TRBD1. The CDR3 extends over 15 amino acids. Germline CDR1 reads MDHEN; CDR2 reads SYDVKM. With V trimmed by 6 bases and J by 6 bases, 8 bases remained unmatched.

The genes are TRBV5-6 and TRBJ1-5; D perhaps matches TRBD1 (6 bases). CDR1 SGHDT and CDR2 YYEEEE come from the germline V gene. V lost 1 base and J lost 7, with 12 bases in between. CDR3 length: 14 amino acids. The CDR3 reads CASSLRGIGQPQHF. The CDR3, as DNA: TGTGCCAGCAGCTTGAGGGGGATCGGCCAGCCCCAGCATTTT. Complete variable domain (other parts from reference TRBV5-6 and TRBJ1-5): DAGVTQSPTHLIKTRGQQVTLRCSPKSGHDTVSWYQQALGQGPQFIFQYYEEEERQRGNFPDRFSGHQFPNYSSELNVNALLLGDSALYLCASSLRGIGQPQHFGDGTRLSIL.